This T cell receptor beta chain was identified in a study of cytomegalovirus exposure and HLA in healthy donors. In this sample, this clone turned up a few times. The PCR was carried out with 60 Vbeta primers and 13 Jbeta primers. The protocol was immunoSEQ multiplex PCR, while the TCRdb copy is restricted to in-frame clones and leaves out a portion. Here the sample spans approximately 150,000 clones, roughly two thirds being singletons. The CDR3 spans 16 residues. The ends were cut back, 1 base at V and 6 bases at J, with 19 bases in the middle. Germline V gives CDR1 SGHTA, CDR2 FQGNSA. The sample consisted of PBMCs. The chain joins TRBV7-2 to TRBJ2-7; a possible D gene is TRBD1 (6 bases). This clonotype was obtained from a male donor in good health and CMV-seronegative. CDR3 residues: CASSLVGRQPGVEQYF. For the CDR3, the DNA is TGTGCCAGCAGCTTAGTAGGGAGACAACCAGGGGTCGAGCAGTACTTC.